This TCR beta chain was observed in a study of CD8+ T cells in alopecia areata. Study at large: Affected scalp percentage set treated patients' severity scores. Study-level points and caveats: Scalp clonality dropped significantly under tofacitinib, as did expanded CD8+ top-100 clones. Persistence in scalp and blood during tofacitinib was observed for many expanded lesional clones.

Extraction of RNA preceded its reverse transcription into cDNA, which served as the sequencing template. Assay used: immunoSEQ multiplex PCR; TCRdb lists only in-frame clones, some missing. The sample shows 75,000 to 100,000 clones, just over 70% of them seen only once. To note about this clone: Its target is unknown.

The treatment is: oral pan-JAK inhibitor, 5-10 mg twice daily. CDR1 is ENHRY, CDR2 SYGVKD, per germline. The CDR3 runs to 13 residues. V was shortened by 1 base and J by 9 bases, with 7 bases between the two germline ends. This clonotype was sampled from a human donor with alopecia areata. The chain uses TRBV10-3 and TRBJ1-6, with a possible D match to TRBD1 (6 bases). Sequencing was performed on CD8+ T cells sorted from blood, taken at week 44, from a patient treated with tofacitinib. The CDR3 sequence is CAISELQGSPLHF. For the CDR3, the DNA is TGTGCCATCAGTGAGTTACAGGGTTCACCCCTCCACTTT.